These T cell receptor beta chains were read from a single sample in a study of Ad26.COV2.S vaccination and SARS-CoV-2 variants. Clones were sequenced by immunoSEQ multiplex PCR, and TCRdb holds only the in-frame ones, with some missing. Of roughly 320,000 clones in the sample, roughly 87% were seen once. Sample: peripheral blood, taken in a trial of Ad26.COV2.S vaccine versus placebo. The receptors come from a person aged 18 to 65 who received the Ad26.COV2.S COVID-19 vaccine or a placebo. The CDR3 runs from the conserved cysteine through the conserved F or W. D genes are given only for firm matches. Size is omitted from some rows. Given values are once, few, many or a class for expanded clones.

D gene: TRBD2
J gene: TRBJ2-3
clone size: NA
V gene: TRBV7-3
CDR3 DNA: TGTGCCAGCAGCGGCCCTAGCGGGGCGAGCACAGATACGCAGTATTTT
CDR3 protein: CASSGPSGASTDTQYF

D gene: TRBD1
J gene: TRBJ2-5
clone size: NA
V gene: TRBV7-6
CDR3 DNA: TGTGCCAGCAGGAGACAGGGTGGTGAGACCCAGTACTTC
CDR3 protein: CASRRQGGETQYF

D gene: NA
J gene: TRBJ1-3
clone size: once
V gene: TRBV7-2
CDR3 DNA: TGTGCCAGCAGCTTAGGGAGCCCGAGCTCTGGAAACACCATATATTTT
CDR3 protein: CASSLGSPSSGNTIYF

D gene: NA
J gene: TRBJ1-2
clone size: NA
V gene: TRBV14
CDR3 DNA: TGTGCCAGCAGCTGGGACCCCTATGGCTACACCTTC
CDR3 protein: CASSWDPYGYTF

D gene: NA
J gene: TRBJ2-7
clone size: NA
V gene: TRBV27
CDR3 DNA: TGTGCCAGCAGACCTCAGGTCCACTACGAGCAGTACTTC
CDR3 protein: CASRPQVHYEQYF

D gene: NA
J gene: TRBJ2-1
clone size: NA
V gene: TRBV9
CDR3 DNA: TGTGCCAGCAGCGGGGCCCGGGCAGGGAGCTCCTACAATGAGCAGTTCTTC
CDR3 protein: CASSGARAGSSYNEQFF

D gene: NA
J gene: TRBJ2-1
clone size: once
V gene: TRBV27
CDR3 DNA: TGTGCCATTGGGGGGGCCCCTTCCTACAATGAGCAGTTCTTC
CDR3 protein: CAIGGAPSYNEQFF

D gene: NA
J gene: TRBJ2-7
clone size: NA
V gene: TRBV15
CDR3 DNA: TGTGCCACCAGCAGAAATAGGGACAAAGCCTACGAGCAGTACTTC
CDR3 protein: CATSRNRDKAYEQYF

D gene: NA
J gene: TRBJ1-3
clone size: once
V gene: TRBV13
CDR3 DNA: TGTGCCAGCAGCTTAGGTGTCAGCTCTGGAAACACCATATATTTT
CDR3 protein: CASSLGVSSGNTIYF

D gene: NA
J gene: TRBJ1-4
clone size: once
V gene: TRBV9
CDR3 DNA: TGTGCCAGCAGCGTAGGTTGTCTGAAGGTAGAGGAAAAACTGTTTTTT
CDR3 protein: CASSVGCLKVEEKLFF

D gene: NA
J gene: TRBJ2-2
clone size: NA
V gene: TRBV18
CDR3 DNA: TGTGCCAGCTCACCTACAAACGGCAGGGGAAGGACCGGGGAGCTGTTTTTT
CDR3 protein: CASSPTNGRGRTGELFF

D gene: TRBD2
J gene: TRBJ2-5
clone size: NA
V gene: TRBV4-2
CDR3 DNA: TGTGCCAGCAGCCAGGCACGCGGGGGGGCGAGGGAGACCCAGTACTTC
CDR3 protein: CASSQARGGARETQYF

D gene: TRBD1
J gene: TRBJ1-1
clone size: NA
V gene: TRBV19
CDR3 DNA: TGTGCCAGTAGTTCTGGACAGGGGTACACTGAAGCTTTCTTT
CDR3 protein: CASSSGQGYTEAFF

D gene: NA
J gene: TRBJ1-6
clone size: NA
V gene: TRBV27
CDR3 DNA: TGTGCCAGCAGTTTAGGGCCGGGTTCACCCCTCCACTTT
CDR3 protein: CASSLGPGSPLHF

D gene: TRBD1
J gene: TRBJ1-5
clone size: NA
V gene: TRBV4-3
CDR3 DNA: TGCGCCAGCAGCCAACAACGGGGGGACAGCCTCGGCTTTCAGCCCCAGCATTTT
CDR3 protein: CASSQQRGDSLGFQPQHF

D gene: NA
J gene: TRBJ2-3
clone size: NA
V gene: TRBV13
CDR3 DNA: TGTGCCAGCAGCTTAGGCTTCGGAGGGATCCGAGATACGCAGTATTTT
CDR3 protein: CASSLGFGGIRDTQYF

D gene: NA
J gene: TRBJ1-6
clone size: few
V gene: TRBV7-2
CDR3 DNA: TGTGCCAGCAGCTTAGAAGGCGGAAGTTCACCCCTCCACTTT
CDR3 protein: CASSLEGGSSPLHF

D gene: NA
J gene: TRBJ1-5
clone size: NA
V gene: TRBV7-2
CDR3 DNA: TGTGCCAGCAGCTTAGGGGGGCAGCCCCAGCATTTT
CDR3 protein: CASSLGGQPQHF

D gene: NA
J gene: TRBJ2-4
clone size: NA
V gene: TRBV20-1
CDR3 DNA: TGCAGTGCCATTAGCGCGAACATTCAGTACTTC
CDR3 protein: CSAISANIQYF

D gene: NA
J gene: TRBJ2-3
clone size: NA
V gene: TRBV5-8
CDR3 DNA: TGTGCCAGCAGCCCTTCAGGGTTCGTTCCTCCTAGGGGGGATACGCAGTATTTT
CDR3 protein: CASSPSGFVPPRGDTQYF

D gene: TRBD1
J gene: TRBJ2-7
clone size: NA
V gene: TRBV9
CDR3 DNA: TGTGCCAGCAGCGTAGGGGGGACAGCCTACGAGCAGTACTTC
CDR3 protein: CASSVGGTAYEQYF

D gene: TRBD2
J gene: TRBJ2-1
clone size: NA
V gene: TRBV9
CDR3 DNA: TGTGCCAGCAGCGTAGGCGGGGGGAATAACAATGAGCAGTTCTTC
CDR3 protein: CASSVGGGNNNEQFF

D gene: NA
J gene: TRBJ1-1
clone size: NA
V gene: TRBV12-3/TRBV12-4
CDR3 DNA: TGTGCCAGCAGTTTATTAGACAACACTGAAGCTTTCTTT
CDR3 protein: CASSLLDNTEAFF

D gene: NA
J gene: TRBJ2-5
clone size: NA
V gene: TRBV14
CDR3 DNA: TGTGCCAGCAGCCAAGTAAGAAGTCTCGGGGAGACCCAGTACTTC
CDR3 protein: CASSQVRSLGETQYF

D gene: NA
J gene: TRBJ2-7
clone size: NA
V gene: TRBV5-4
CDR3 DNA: TGTGCCAGCAGCCCTTGGCTTGGGTACGAGCAGTACTTC
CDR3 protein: CASSPWLGYEQYF

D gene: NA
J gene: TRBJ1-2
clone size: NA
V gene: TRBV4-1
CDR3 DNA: TGCGCCAGCAGCCAAGTATGGGGAGGGGATGGCTACACCTTC
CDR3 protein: CASSQVWGGDGYTF

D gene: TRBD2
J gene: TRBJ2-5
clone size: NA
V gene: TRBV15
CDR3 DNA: TGTGCCACCAGCCCTCCGGGGGGGCGGGGGGTCCAAGAGACCCAGTACTTC
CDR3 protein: CATSPPGGRGVQETQYF

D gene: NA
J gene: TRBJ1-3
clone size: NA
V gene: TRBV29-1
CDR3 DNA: TGCAGCTATATGACGACTGGAAACACCATATATTTT
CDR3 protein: CSYMTTGNTIYF

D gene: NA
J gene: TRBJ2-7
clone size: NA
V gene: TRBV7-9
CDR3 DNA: TGTGCCAGCAGCTTAAGCTACGAGCAGTACTTC
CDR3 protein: CASSLSYEQYF

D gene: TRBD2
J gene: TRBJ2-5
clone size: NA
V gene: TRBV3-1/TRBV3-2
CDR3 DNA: TGTGCCAGCAGCCAAGATTATGGGACTAGTGGAGAGACCCAGTACTTC
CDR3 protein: CASSQDYGTSGETQYF

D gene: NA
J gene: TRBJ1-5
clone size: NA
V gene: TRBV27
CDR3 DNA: TGTGCCAGCAGTTCCCAGGGGAATAGCAATCAGCCCCAGCATTTT
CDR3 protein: CASSSQGNSNQPQHF

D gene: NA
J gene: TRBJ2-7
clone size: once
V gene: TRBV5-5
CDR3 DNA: TGTGCCAGCAGCATGGGCACGGGCGAGCAGTACTTC
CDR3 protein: CASSMGTGEQYF

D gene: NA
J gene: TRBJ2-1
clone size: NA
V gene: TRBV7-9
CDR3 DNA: TGTGCCAGCAGAGCGCGGACAGCCGGTGAGCAGTTCTTC
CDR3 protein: CASRARTAGEQFF

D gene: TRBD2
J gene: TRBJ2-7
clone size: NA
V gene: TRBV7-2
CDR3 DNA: TGTGCCAGCAGTCGGACTAGCGGGGATGCCTACGAGCAGTACTTC
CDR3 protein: CASSRTSGDAYEQYF

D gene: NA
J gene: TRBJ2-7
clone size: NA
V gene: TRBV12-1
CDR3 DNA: TGTGCCAGCAGCTTTGCGCGGGACAGGATCCACCCTACCGTGTACGAGCAGTACTTC
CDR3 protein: CASSFARDRIHPTVYEQYF

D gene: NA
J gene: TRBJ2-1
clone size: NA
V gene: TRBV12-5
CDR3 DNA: TGTGCTAGTGGTCTAGCCTCCCACAATGAGCAGTTCTTC
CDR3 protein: CASGLASHNEQFF

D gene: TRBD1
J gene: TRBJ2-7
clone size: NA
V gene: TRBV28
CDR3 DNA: TGTGCCAGCAGCCCTCGACCCCCACAGGGGTCTGACGAGCAGTACTTC
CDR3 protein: CASSPRPPQGSDEQYF

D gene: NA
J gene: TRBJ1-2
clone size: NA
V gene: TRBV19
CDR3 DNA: TGTGCCAGTAGTATACTGAATGTAGACTATGGCTACACCTTC
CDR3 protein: CASSILNVDYGYTF

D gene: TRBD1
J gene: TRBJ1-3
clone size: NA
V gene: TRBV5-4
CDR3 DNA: TGTGCCAGCAGCGTGACAGGGGGAAACACCATATATTTT
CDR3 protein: CASSVTGGNTIYF

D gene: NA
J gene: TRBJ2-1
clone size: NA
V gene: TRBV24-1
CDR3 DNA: TGTGCCACCAGTGACCCTGCGGGTTCTTCCTACAATGAGCAGTTCTTC
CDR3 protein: CATSDPAGSSYNEQFF